The TCR beta chain described here comes from a study of blood T cell repertoires in COVID-19. V was shortened by 6 bases and J by 7 bases, with 10 bases between the two germline ends. There are 11 residues in the CDR3. Germline assignment: CDR1 MDHEN and CDR2 SYDVKM. Profiling relied on immunoSEQ multiplex PCR, and the TCRdb table lists in-frame clones only, not all of them. The sample lists about 150,000 clones, roughly 86% seen once, with roughly 7% in the top ten. Sequences were obtained from peripheral blood. J is TRBJ2-7 and V is TRBV28, with a tentative D call TRBD2 (6 bases). This sequence was found in a man in his fifties with active or convalescent COVID-19. CDR3 residues: CASRGEVEQYF. The DNA for the CDR3 is TGTGCCAGCAGGGGGGAGGTGGAGCAGTACTTC.